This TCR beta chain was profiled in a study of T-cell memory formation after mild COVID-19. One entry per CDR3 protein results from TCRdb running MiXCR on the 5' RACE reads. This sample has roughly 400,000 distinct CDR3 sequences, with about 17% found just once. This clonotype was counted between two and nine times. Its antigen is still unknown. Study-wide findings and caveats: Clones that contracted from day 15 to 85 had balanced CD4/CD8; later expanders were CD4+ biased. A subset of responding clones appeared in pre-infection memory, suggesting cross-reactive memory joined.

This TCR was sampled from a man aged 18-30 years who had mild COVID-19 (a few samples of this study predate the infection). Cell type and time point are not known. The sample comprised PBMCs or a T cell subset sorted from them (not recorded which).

The chain's CDR3 is CASSQTDLGYTF. In nucleotides, the CDR3 is TGTGCCAGCAGCCAGACAGATCTGGGCTACACCTTC. The chain has TRBV5-4 and TRBJ1-2; perhaps TRBD1 as D (5 bases). V was shortened by 4 bases and J by 8 bases, with 12 bases between the two germline ends. CDR3 length equals 12 residues. The germline CDR1 and CDR2 sequences are SGHNT and YYREEE (reference sequence).